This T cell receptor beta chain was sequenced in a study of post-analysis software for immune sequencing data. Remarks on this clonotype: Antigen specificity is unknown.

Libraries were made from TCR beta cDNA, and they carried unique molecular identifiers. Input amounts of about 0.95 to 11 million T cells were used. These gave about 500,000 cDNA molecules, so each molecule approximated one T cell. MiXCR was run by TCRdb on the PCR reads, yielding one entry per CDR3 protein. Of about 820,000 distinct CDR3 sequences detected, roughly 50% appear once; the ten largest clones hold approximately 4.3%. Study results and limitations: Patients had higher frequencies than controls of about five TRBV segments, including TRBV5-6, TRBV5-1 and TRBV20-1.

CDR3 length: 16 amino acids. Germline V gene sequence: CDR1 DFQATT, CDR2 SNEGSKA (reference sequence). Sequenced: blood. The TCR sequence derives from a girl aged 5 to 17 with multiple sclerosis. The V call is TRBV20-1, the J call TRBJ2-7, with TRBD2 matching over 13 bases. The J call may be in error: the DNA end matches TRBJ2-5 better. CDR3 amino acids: CSAAGRTSGRTETQYF. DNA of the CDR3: TGCAGTGCTGCCGGACGGACTAGCGGGAGAACGGAGACCCAGTACTTC.